This entry describes one TCR beta chain. The data stem from a study of monozygotic twins with inflammatory bowel disease. In eight separate reactions per sample, cDNA was generated. UMIs with a 6-nucleotide sample barcode were added by template switching. TCRdb re-called the 5' RACE reads, yielding one record per CDR3 amino acid sequence without DNA. Here the sample table reports around 230,000 distinct CDR3 sequences. This CDR3 has 13 residues. Looked up from germline, CDR1 is DFQATT and CDR2 is SNEGSKA (reference sequence). The gene calls are TRBV20-1 and TRBJ2-1; there is no DNA to check the TCRdb D call of TRBD2. The TCR comes from a human donor with ulcerative colitis or Crohn's disease, or a healthy co-twin of an affected twin (not recorded which). The sequenced sample was blood. CDR3: CSAPTASVREQFF.